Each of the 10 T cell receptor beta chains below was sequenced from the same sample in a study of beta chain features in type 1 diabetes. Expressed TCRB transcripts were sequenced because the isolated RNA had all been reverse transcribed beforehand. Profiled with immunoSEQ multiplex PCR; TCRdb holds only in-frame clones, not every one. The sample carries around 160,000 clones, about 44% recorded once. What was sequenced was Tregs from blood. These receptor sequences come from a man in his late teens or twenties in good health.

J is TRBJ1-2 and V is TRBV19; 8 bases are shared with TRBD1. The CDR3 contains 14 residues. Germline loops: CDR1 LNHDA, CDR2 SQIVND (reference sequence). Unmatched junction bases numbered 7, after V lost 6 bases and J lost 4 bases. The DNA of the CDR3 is TGTGCCAGTAGACTGACAGGGGATTCCTATGGCTACACCTTC. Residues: CASRLTGDSYGYTF.

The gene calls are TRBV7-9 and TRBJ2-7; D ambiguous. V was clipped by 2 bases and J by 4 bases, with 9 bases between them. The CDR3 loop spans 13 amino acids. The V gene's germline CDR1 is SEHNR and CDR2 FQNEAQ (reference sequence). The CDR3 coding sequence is TGTGCCAGCAGCTTAAGGTGGAGTTACGAGCAGTACTTC. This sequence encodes CASSLRWSYEQYF.

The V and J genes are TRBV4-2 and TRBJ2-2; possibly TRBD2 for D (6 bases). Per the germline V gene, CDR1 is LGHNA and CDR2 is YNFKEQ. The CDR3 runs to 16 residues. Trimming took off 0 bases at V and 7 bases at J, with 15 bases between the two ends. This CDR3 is CASSQEYGTGSGELFF. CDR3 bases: TGTGCCAGCAGCCAAGAATACGGGACTGGCAGCGGGGAGCTGTTTTTT.

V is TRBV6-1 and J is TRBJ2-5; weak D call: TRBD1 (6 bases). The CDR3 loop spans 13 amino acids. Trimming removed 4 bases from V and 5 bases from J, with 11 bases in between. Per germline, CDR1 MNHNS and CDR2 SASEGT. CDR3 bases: TGTGCCAGCAGTGGCCGACAGGCGGAGACCCAGTACTTC. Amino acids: CASSGRQAETQYF.

CDR3 DNA sequence: TGTGCCAGCAGCTTTAATAACTATGGCTACACCTTC. It specifies CASSFNNYGYTF. J is TRBJ1-2 and V is TRBV7-9, with D unclear. V was shortened by 3 bases and J by 1 base, with 3 bases between the two germline ends. The CDR3 runs to 12 residues. The V gene's germline CDR1 is SEHNR and CDR2 FQNEAQ (reference sequence).

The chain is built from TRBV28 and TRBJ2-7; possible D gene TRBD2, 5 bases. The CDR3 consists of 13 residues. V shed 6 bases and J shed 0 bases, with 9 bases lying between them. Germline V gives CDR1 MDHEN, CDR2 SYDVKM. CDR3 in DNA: TGTGCCAGCAGATCGGGGATCTCCTACGAGCAGTACTTC. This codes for CASRSGISYEQYF. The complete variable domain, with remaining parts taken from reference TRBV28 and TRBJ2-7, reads DVKVTQSSRYLVKRTGEKVFLECVQDMDHENMFWYRQDPGLGLRLIYFSYDVKMKEKGDIPEGYSVSREKKERFSLILESASTNQTSMYLCASRSGISYEQYFGPGTRLTVT.

The CDR3 region is CASRGTTAYEQYF. CDR3 sequence (DNA): TGTGCCAGCAGAGGGACAACAGCCTACGAGCAGTACTTC. J is TRBJ2-7 and V is TRBV28; TRBD1 might be the D (6 bases). With 6 bases removed from V and 2 bases from J, the gap between germline ends came to 11 bases. The CDR3 sequence is 13 residues long. The V gene's germline CDR1 is MDHEN and CDR2 SYDVKM.

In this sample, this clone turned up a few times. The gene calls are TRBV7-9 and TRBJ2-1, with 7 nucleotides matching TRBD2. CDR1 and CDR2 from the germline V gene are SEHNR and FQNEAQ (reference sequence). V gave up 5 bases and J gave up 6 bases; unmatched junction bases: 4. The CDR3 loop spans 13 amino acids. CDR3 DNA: TGTGCCAGCAGCCAGCGGGGTGGCAATGAGCAGTTCTTC. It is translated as CASSQRGGNEQFF.

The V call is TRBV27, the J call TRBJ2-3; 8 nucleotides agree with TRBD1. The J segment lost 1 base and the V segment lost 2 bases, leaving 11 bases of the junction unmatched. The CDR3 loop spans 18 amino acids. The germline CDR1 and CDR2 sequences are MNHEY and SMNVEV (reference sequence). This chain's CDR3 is CASSLTPLGQGGTDTQYF. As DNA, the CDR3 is TGTGCCAGCAGTTTAACTCCTCTCGGACAGGGAGGCACAGATACGCAGTATTTT.

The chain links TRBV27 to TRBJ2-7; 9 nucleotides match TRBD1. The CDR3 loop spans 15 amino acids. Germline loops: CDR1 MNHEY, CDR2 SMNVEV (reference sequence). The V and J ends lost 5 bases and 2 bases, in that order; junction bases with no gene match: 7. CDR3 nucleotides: TGTGCCAGCAGTCCCCGTGGGACAGGGCCCTACGAGCAGTACTTC. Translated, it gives CASSPRGTGPYEQYF.